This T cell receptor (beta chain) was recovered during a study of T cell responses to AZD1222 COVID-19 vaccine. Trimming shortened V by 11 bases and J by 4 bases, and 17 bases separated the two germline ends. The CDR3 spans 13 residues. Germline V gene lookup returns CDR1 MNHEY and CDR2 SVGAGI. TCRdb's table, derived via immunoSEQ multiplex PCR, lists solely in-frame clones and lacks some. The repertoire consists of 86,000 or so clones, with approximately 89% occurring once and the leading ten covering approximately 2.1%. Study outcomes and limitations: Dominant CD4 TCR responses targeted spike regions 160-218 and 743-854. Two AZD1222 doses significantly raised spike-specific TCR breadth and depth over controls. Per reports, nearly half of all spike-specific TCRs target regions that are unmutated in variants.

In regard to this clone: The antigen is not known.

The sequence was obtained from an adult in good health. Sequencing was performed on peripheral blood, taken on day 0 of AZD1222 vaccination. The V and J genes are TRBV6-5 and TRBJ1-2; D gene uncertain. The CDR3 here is CAGEQAWGYGYTF. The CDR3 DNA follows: TGTGCCGGGGAGCAGGCTTGGGGCTATGGCTACACCTTC.